A selection of T cell receptor beta chains follows, all from one sample in a study of PD-1 blockade in classical Hodgkin lymphoma. Clones were sequenced by immunoSEQ multiplex PCR, and TCRdb holds only the in-frame ones, with some missing. Here the sample spans 45,000 to 50,000 clones, around 80% being singletons. The sample here was peripheral blood mononuclear cells (PBMCs), taken before the second cycle of nivolumab. The origin of the receptors is a human donor with classical Hodgkin lymphoma. The CDR3 runs from the conserved cysteine through the conserved F or W. The D gene is left open where the match is weak. Not every row has a clone size; where given, it reads once, few, many or a size class.

NA,few,TRBJ1-1,TRBV2,CASSDETDTRAFF,TGTGCCAGCAGTGACGAGACGGATACTAGGGCTTTCTTT
NA,NA,TRBJ2-4,TRBV18,CASSPTALRSPWAKNIQYF,TGTGCCAGCTCACCGACGGCGCTACGATCACCCTGGGCCAAAAACATTCAGTACTTC
TRBD1,NA,TRBJ2-2,TRBV10-3,CAISESRDRDSGELFF,TGTGCCATCAGTGAGTCCCGGGACAGGGATAGCGGGGAGCTGTTTTTT